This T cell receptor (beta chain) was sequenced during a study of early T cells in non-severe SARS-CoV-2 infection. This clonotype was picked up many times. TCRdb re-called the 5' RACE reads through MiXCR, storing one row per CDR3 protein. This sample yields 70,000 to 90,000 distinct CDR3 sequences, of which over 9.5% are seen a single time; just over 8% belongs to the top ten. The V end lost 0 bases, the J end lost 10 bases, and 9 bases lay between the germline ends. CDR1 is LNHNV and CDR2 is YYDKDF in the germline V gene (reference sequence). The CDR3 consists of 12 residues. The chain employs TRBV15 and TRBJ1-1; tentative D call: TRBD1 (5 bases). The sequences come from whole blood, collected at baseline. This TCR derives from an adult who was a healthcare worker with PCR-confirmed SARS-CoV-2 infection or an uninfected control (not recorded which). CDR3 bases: TGTGCCACCAGCAGAGATAAGGGGAGAGCTTTCTTT. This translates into CATSRDKGRAFF.